A single sample gave rise to the 15 T cell receptor beta chains below, sequenced in a study of shared clonotypes between healthy human individuals. Clones were sequenced by immunoSEQ multiplex PCR, and TCRdb holds only the in-frame ones, with some missing. The sample yields around 750,000 clones, under 80% seen once. Sequencing used memory CD4+ T cells sorted from blood. Subset in this sample: CD45RA-negative fraction. The receptor source for this set is a woman in her thirties in good health.

This rearrangement joins TRBV7-3 to TRBJ2-2; possible D gene TRBD1, 6 bases. V lost 7 bases and J 6 bases, leaving 15 bases between the germline ends. Germline CDR1 and CDR2: SGHTA and FQGTGA. The CDR3 runs to 14 residues. The CDR3 coding sequence is TGTGCCAGCAAAAAAACAGGGTTGGCCGGGGAGCTGTTTTTT. Residues: CASKKTGLAGELFF.

The chain uses TRBV9 and TRBJ1-1, with a weak D call TRBD1 (5 bases). Between the trimmed V and J ends, which lost 0 bases and 8 bases, there was a span of 11 bases. The CDR3 totals 13 residues. Germline V gene lookup returns CDR1 SGDLS and CDR2 YYNGEE. CDR3 protein: CASSVAFRGEAFF. The CDR3 nucleotides are TGTGCCAGCAGCGTAGCTTTTCGGGGGGAAGCTTTCTTT.

The CDR3 DNA sequence: TGTGCCAGCAGCCCCTCAGGGGGTGCCAAGGGCTACACCTTC. Its translation: CASSPSGGAKGYTF. The rearrangement joins TRBV7-9 to TRBJ1-2; 7 bases agree with TRBD1. CDR3 length: 14 amino acids. V lost 5 bases to trimming and J lost 8 bases; unmatched junction nucleotides: 11. Germline V lookup: CDR1 SEHNR, CDR2 FQNEAQ (reference sequence).

This chain uses TRBV5-4 with TRBJ2-3; 8 bases map to TRBD2. Germline V gene lookup returns CDR1 SGHNT and CDR2 YYREEE (reference sequence). V shed 0 bases and J 0 bases; nucleotides not matched to a gene: 3. There are 16 residues in the CDR3. DNA of the CDR3: TGTGCCAGCAGCTTGGGACTAGCGCATAGCACAGATACGCAGTATTTT. Translated: CASSLGLAHSTDTQYF.

The CDR3 spells CASSLNLAVTDTQYF. The CDR3 DNA reads as TGTGCCAGCAGCTTAAATCTAGCGGTCACAGATACGCAGTATTTT. The chain recombines TRBV11-2 with TRBJ2-3; TRBD2 agrees at 7 bases. V lost 2 bases to trimming and J lost 2 bases; unmatched junction nucleotides: 4. The CDR3 covers 15 residues. Looked up from germline, CDR1 is SGHAT and CDR2 is FQNNGV.

A few counts support this clone. This chain links TRBV7-6 with TRBJ2-1, with 8 bases fitting TRBD2. The CDR3 is 15 amino acids. Trimming at V came to 4 bases and at J to 6 bases, leaving 8 bases not matched to a gene. The germline gives CDR1 SGHVS, CDR2 FNYEAQ. The CDR3 coding sequence is TGTGCCAGCAGCTATCAATTGAGCGGGAGCAATGAGCAGTTCTTC. It yields the protein CASSYQLSGSNEQFF.

This clone was detected once. The J gene is TRBJ2-5, the V gene TRBV5-1, with D unclear. This CDR3 contains 14 residues. The germline gives CDR1 SGHRS, CDR2 YFSETQ. V shed 5 bases and J shed 5 bases, with 16 bases lying between them. The CDR3 region has the DNA TGCGCCAGCAGAAGGGCGGCGGACCCGGAGACCCAGTACTTC. Its translation: CASRRAADPETQYF.

This clone was counted a single time. The genes are TRBV28 and TRBJ2-7, with TRBD2 as a possible D gene (5 bases). The CDR3 consists of 13 residues. Deletions cut 10 bases from V and 4 bases from J, with 17 bases between. Germline V CDR1 and CDR2: MDHEN, SYDVKM. CDR3 nucleotide sequence: TGTGCCACCATAGAGGGCCGGAATTACGAGCAGTACTTC. Its protein product is CATIEGRNYEQYF.

This chain connects TRBV30 to TRBJ2-2, with a possible D match to TRBD1 (6 bases). CDR1 and CDR2 (germline): GTSNPN, SVGIG (reference sequence). The CDR3 totals 13 residues. V lost 3 bases and J lost 1, with 6 bases in between. CDR3 loop: CAWRGQNTGELFF. CDR3 bases: TGTGCCTGGAGGGGACAGAACACCGGGGAGCTGTTTTTT.

The V and J genes are TRBV7-2 and TRBJ1-2; D unclear. Trimming cost V 3 bases and J 10 bases, with 18 bases left between them. This CDR3 has 14 amino acids. Germline CDR1 is SGHTA and CDR2 is FQGNSA. CDR3: CASSFNYGNGDYTF. Written as DNA, the CDR3 is TGTGCCAGCAGCTTTAACTATGGAAACGGAGACTACACCTTC.

This clone was picked up a small number of times. The germline gene is not matched at one end of the junction; a read error may be the cause. The chain combines TRBV6-1 with TRBJ2-7, with D tentatively TRBD1 or TRBD2 (5 bases each). The CDR3 runs 16 residues. Looked up from germline, CDR1 is MNHNS and CDR2 is SASEGT. The CDR3 loop is CASSENGAETTYQQYF. In DNA form, the CDR3 reads TGTGCCAGCAGTGAAAACGGGGCAGAAACTACCTACCAGCAGTACTTC.

In regard to this clone: In the same sample, other DNA sequences code for this CDR3. This chain connects TRBV29-1 to TRBJ1-2, with D possibly being TRBD1 (6 bases). Germline V CDR1 and CDR2: SQVTM, ANQGSEA. V was pared by 3 bases and J by 7 bases, with 9 bases between. CDR3 length: 11 residues. The CDR3 DNA sequence: TGCAGCGTTGACCGGGGGCCTGGCTACACCTTC. Translation: CSVDRGPGYTF.

This clone occurred a few times. This CDR3 is also generated by other DNA sequences in the sample. V is TRBV5-1 and J is TRBJ2-7, with 12 bases matching TRBD2. Per germline, CDR1 SGHRS and CDR2 YFSETQ. The CDR3 loop spans 15 amino acids. Trimming removed 4 bases from V and 4 bases from J; junction bases left unmatched: 6. The CDR3 loop reads CASSPPTSGSYEQYF. DNA of the CDR3: TGCGCCAGCAGCCCACCGACTAGCGGGAGTTACGAGCAGTACTTC.

This clone was observed a few times. The CDR3 loop reads CATSRDRVIHEQYF. The CDR3, as DNA: TGTGCCACCAGCAGAGACAGGGTGATCCACGAGCAGTACTTC. The V call is TRBV15, the J call TRBJ2-7, with a weak D call TRBD1 (5 bases). The germline CDR1 and CDR2 sequences are LNHNV and YYDKDF (reference sequence). The CDR3 totals 14 residues. The V end lost 0 bases, the J end lost 5 bases, and 11 bases lay between the germline ends.

This clone has more than one count but fewer than ten. The chain carries TRBV18 and TRBJ1-5; D remains ambiguous. V lost 5 bases, J lost 0 bases, and 14 bases lay in between. The CDR3 is made up of 16 amino acids. The germline V gene encodes CDR1 KGHSH and CDR2 LQKENI. CDR3 sequence (DNA): TGTGCCAGCTCAGGCACCCCCGACTATAGCAATCAGCCCCAGCATTTT. This encodes CASSGTPDYSNQPQHF.